This is a list of T cell receptor beta chains from one sample in a study of cytomegalovirus exposure and HLA in healthy donors. TCRdb's copy holds only in-frame clones and misses some; the assay was immunoSEQ multiplex PCR. The sample carries around 150,000 clones, over 60% recorded once. Sequences were obtained from PBMCs. Every receptor here comes from a man in his forties in good health and CMV-seronegative. The CDR3 runs from the conserved cysteine through the conserved F or W. A D gene is named only where the DNA matches it firmly. Not every row has a clone size; where given, it reads once, few, many or a size class.

v_call	d_call	clone_size	j_call	cdr3_aa	cdr3_nt
TRBV7-9	TRBD1	NA	TRBJ2-7	CASSHFRDRSYEQYF	TGTGCCAGCAGCCACTTCCGGGACAGGTCCTACGAGCAGTACTTC
TRBV6-1	NA	NA	TRBJ1-3	CASSEAAGGSGNTIYF	TGTGCCAGCAGTGAAGCGGCCGGGGGCTCTGGAAACACCATATATTTT
TRBV6-1	NA	NA	TRBJ1-1	CASPSGEATEAFF	TGTGCCAGCCCCTCGGGGGAGGCCACTGAAGCTTTCTTT
TRBV21-1	NA	few	TRBJ1-2	CASSNRGHGYTF	TGTGCCAGCAGTAACAGGGGGCATGGCTACACCTTC
TRBV10-2	NA	NA	TRBJ2-7	CASSHLVHEQYF	TGCGCCAGCAGTCACCTAGTGCACGAGCAGTACTTC
TRBV15	TRBD1	NA	TRBJ1-5	CATSRGTGAVNQPQHF	TGTGCCACCAGCAGGGGAACAGGGGCGGTCAATCAGCCCCAGCATTTT
TRBV10-3	TRBD2	NA	TRBJ2-3	CAISESFGLAGGSTDTQYF	TGTGCCATCAGTGAGTCATTTGGACTAGCGGGGGGGAGCACAGATACGCAGTATTTT
TRBV7-9	TRBD2	NA	TRBJ2-3	CASSTRLAGGGDTQYF	TGTGCCAGCAGTACCCGACTAGCGGGAGGCGGAGATACGCAGTATTTT
TRBV30	TRBD2	NA	TRBJ2-7	CAWSGRGLAGVGEQYF	TGTGCCTGGAGTGGGAGAGGGCTAGCGGGAGTAGGCGAGCAGTACTTC
TRBV29-1	TRBD1	NA	TRBJ1-4	CSVAGTGFSRTNEKLFF	TGCAGCGTGGCCGGGACAGGGTTTAGTCGGACTAATGAAAAACTGTTTTTT
TRBV6-5	TRBD1	once	TRBJ2-7	CASSWDSSNSYEQYF	TGTGCCAGCAGTTGGGACAGCAGCAACTCCTACGAGCAGTACTTC
TRBV7-9	TRBD1	NA	TRBJ1-2	CASSSPDRGYGYTF	TGTGCCAGCAGCTCCCCGGACAGGGGTTATGGCTACACCTTC
TRBV6-5	TRBD2	NA	TRBJ2-7	CASSPGTSGTYEQYF	TGTGCCAGCAGCCCTGGGACTAGCGGCACCTACGAGCAGTACTTC
TRBV19	TRBD2	NA	TRBJ2-1	CASSPGGTSGGKRQFF	TGTGCCAGTAGTCCGGGAGGGACTAGCGGGGGAAAAAGGCAGTTCTTC
TRBV21-1	NA	few	TRBJ2-5	CASSNGRGEETQYF	TGTGCCAGCAGCAATGGCAGGGGGGAAGAGACCCAGTACTTC
TRBV18	NA	NA	TRBJ2-2	CASSPRQHTGELFF	TGTGCCAGCTCACCAAGACAGCACACCGGGGAGCTGTTTTTT
TRBV2	NA	NA	TRBJ1-5	CASSPRDPGHVQPQNF	TGTGCCAGCAGCCCTAGAGATCCAGGGCATGTTCAGCCCCAGAATTTT
TRBV4-1	TRBD2	NA	TRBJ2-5	CASSPPQREVETQYF	TGCGCCAGCAGCCCCCCGCAGCGGGAGGTTGAGACCCAGTACTTC
TRBV5-1	NA	few	TRBJ2-3	CASSLEGGTDTQYF	TGCGCCAGCAGCTTGGAGGGGGGCACAGATACGCAGTATTTT
TRBV10-3	NA	NA	TRBJ1-2	CAIGASSNYGYTF	TGTGCCATAGGAGCATCCTCTAACTATGGCTACACCTTC
TRBV10-3	NA	once	TRBJ2-3	CAIRGARGGTDTQYF	TGTGCCATCAGGGGGGCGAGAGGGGGCACAGATACGCAGTATTTT
TRBV19	TRBD2	NA	TRBJ2-3	CASSMGWLAGRDTQYF	TGTGCCAGTAGTATGGGGTGGCTAGCGGGGAGAGATACGCAGTATTTT
TRBV2	NA	few	TRBJ1-5	CASILHQGYQPQHF	TGTGCCAGCATACTTCATCAGGGATATCAGCCCCAGCATTTT
TRBV7-9	NA	NA	TRBJ1-6	CASSLGPGNNSPLHF	TGTGCCAGCAGCTTAGGCCCGGGAAATAATTCACCCCTCCACTTT
TRBV10-3	TRBD2	NA	TRBJ2-1	CASGLGNEQFF	TGTGCCTCAGGACTAGGGAATGAGCAGTTCTTC
TRBV4-3	NA	NA	TRBJ2-7	CASSQSGLGRPYEQYF	TGCGCCAGCAGCCAGTCGGGATTAGGGCGACCCTACGAGCAGTACTTC
TRBV10-3	NA	NA	TRBJ2-7	CAISERDYEQYF	TGTGCCATCTCTGAGAGGGACTACGAGCAGTACTTC
TRBV7-9	NA	NA	TRBJ2-7	CASSPSYEQYF	TGTGCCAGCAGCCCTTCCTACGAGCAGTACTTC
TRBV12-2	NA	NA	TRBJ2-5	CASRLAQEASGRTPQEAQYF	TGTGCAAGTCGCTTAGCCCAAGAAGCTAGCGGGAGGACCCCGCAAGAGGCCCAGTACTTC
TRBV4-3	NA	NA	TRBJ1-1	CASSQDYRNTEAFF	TGCGCCAGCAGCCAAGATTACAGAAACACTGAAGCTTTCTTT
TRBV5-4	NA	few	TRBJ1-1	CASSLGDTEAFF	TGTGCCAGCAGCTTAGGGGACACTGAAGCTTTCTTT
TRBV5-6	NA	NA	TRBJ2-2	CASSFMSGGELFF	TGTGCCAGCAGCTTTATGAGTGGCGGGGAGCTGTTTTTT
TRBV4-2	TRBD1	NA	TRBJ1-2	CASSQEGQGVLAYGYTF	TGTGCCAGCAGCCAAGAGGGACAGGGGGTTTTGGCCTATGGCTACACCTTC
TRBV5-1	TRBD2	few	TRBJ2-3	CASSRTGTSDADTQYF	TGCGCCAGCAGCCGAACCGGGACTAGCGATGCAGATACGCAGTATTTT
TRBV30	TRBD1	NA	TRBJ1-2	CAWGRDSSSYTF	TGTGCCTGGGGTCGGGACAGCAGTAGCTACACCTTC
TRBV11-2	TRBD2	NA	TRBJ2-2	CASSLGREGIGELFF	TGTGCCAGCAGCTTAGGGCGGGAGGGCATCGGGGAGCTGTTTTTT
TRBV6-5	NA	NA	TRBJ1-1	CASSLNMNTEAFF	TGTGCCAGCAGTTTAAACATGAACACTGAAGCTTTCTTT
TRBV5-1	NA	NA	TRBJ2-5	CASSIARGETQYF	TGCGCCAGCAGCATCGCCAGGGGAGAGACCCAGTACTTC
TRBV6-5	NA	NA	TRBJ2-7	CASSYSRGGPGYEQYF	TGTGCCAGCAGTTACTCGAGGGGGGGCCCTGGCTACGAGCAGTACTTC
TRBV13	NA	few	TRBJ2-1	CASSRRGRQGSYNEQFF	TGTGCCAGCAGCCGCAGGGGGAGGCAGGGGTCCTACAATGAGCAGTTCTTC
TRBV4-1	TRBD1	NA	TRBJ1-1	CASSQEQGVWTEAFF	TGCGCCAGCAGCCAAGAGCAGGGGGTTTGGACTGAAGCTTTCTTT
TRBV4-1	NA	NA	TRBJ2-7	CASSRHMDSEQYF	TGCGCCAGCAGCCGCCACATGGACAGCGAGCAGTACTTC
TRBV6-6	NA	NA	TRBJ1-5	CASSYGGAVDQPQHF	TGTGCCAGCAGTTACGGGGGGGCAGTCGATCAGCCCCAGCATTTT
TRBV5-1	TRBD1	NA	TRBJ1-2	CASSLDSGGGYTF	TGCGCCAGCAGCTTGGACTCAGGGGGCGGCTACACCTTC
TRBV11-2	NA	NA	TRBJ2-2	CASSLVPFSRGPTGELFF	TGTGCCAGCAGCTTAGTCCCTTTCTCGCGGGGGCCGACCGGGGAGCTGTTTTTT
TRBV7-9	NA	NA	TRBJ2-7	CASSAVTYEQYF	TGTGCCAGCAGCGCAGTCACCTACGAGCAGTACTTC
TRBV7-6	NA	few	TRBJ2-2	CASSPYGGTENTGELFF	TGTGCCAGCAGCCCTTATGGCGGGACAGAGAACACCGGGGAGCTGTTTTTT
TRBV13	TRBD2	NA	TRBJ2-2	CASNLGWAGDSPGELFF	TGTGCCAGCAACTTAGGCTGGGCGGGAGATAGTCCCGGGGAGCTGTTTTTT
TRBV7-8	NA	NA	TRBJ1-5	CASSLGGPRNNQPQHF	TGTGCCAGCAGCTTAGGAGGCCCGCGGAATAATCAGCCCCAGCATTTT
TRBV11-2	NA	NA	TRBJ1-1	CASSLGVAGSTEAFF	TGTGCCAGCAGCTTAGGGGTCGCTGGGAGCACTGAAGCTTTCTTT
TRBV4-3	TRBD2	NA	TRBJ2-7	CASSQATGTSIYEQYF	TGCGCCAGCAGCCAAGCGACAGGGACTAGCATCTACGAGCAGTACTTC
TRBV6-5	NA	NA	TRBJ2-1	CASSSGQPRYNEQFF	TGTGCCAGCAGTTCCGGACAGCCCCGCTACAATGAGCAGTTCTTC
TRBV5-4	NA	NA	TRBJ2-7	CASSLAGGKAYEQYF	TGTGCCAGCAGCTTGGCTGGAGGGAAGGCCTACGAGCAGTACTTC
TRBV9	TRBD2	NA	TRBJ2-3	CASSTGGTSGRNTQYF	TGTGCCAGCAGCACCGGTGGGACTAGCGGGAGAAATACGCAGTATTTT
TRBV27	TRBD2	NA	TRBJ2-1	CASSLEFGLAVNEQFF	TGTGCCAGCAGTTTAGAGTTTGGACTAGCGGTCAATGAGCAGTTCTTC
TRBV9	TRBD1	NA	TRBJ2-7	CASRPPRTGRRDEQYF	TGTGCCAGCAGGCCCCCAAGGACAGGGCGTAGGGACGAGCAGTACTTC
TRBV6-1	NA	once	TRBJ1-1	CASSPRFGGDTEAFF	TGTGCCAGCAGTCCCCGGTTCGGGGGGGACACTGAAGCTTTCTTT